The text below deals with one T cell receptor (beta chain). It lacks a known antigen. Base qualities are not provided; no much larger clone lies one nucleotide away. The same CDR3 is also encoded by other DNA sequences in this sample. Participants in the prospective study were enrolled through a virtual design, were aged roughly 18 to 100 years, and lived in 24 United States geographic areas. Cohort assignment in the prospective study relied on participant-reported clinical history from a screening survey and a study questionnaire. For ImmuneRACE Cohort 3, a participant was defined as recovered based on two consecutive negative NP/OP PCR tests, clearance by a healthcare professional, or resolution of symptoms. In the prospective study, mobile phlebotomists collected whole blood, serum and a nasopharyngeal or oropharyngeal swab from each participant. Participants in the prospective study had the option to provide additional blood draws and questionnaires over a roughly two-month period. Before DNA extraction, blood samples from the prospective study were shipped at room temperature or frozen.

This entry is derived from a study of blood T cell repertoires in COVID-19 (dated by TCRdb to 2020 to 2022). In the study overall: The collaborator samples originated in the United States, Italy and Spain and spanned the acute and convalescent phases of COVID-19. Subjects who had been exposed to COVID-19, were actively infected with it, or had recovered from it provided the deeply sampled blood TCRbeta repertoires that made up the dataset. A freely available public database, intended as a resource for researchers studying the immune response to SARS-CoV-2, is where the repertoires were released. Samples came from the ongoing ImmuneRACE study (first 160 participants) plus 1,254 subjects from 6 global collaborators. The sample metadata nearly always contained a de-identified subject ID, COVID-19 status, age in years and sex. Where available, HLA class I and class II types were taken from metadata supplied by the sample provider and were not determined by assay-based typing. The prospective study material was composed of cDNA or gDNA derived from T cells, B-cell-depleted T cells, or PBMCs. General findings and caveats noted by the study authors: The amount of clinical and demographic metadata varied by source and participant and was provided uncurated.

TCRbeta CDR3 regions were amplified from genomic DNA by means of the immunoSEQ Assay, a bias-controlled multiplex PCR. Under the source paper's analysis protocol: The number of nucleated cells in each sample was estimated from the amplification of reference gene primers within the assay. Sequence reads were collapsed and filtered to measure the absolute abundance of every unique TCRbeta CDR3 rearrangement. Productive Simpson clonality was computed per sample as the square root of Simpson's diversity index over productive rearrangements. Entries here come from immuneACCESS through TCRdb and include only in-frame sequences with V and J called. Some clones fail to appear in such tables; in the studies checked, an unresolved V gene covers under half of the shortfall, and the cause of the remainder is unknown. Clone size and V and J calls were adopted from that table, with D and trimming inferred from the DNA. The sample table shows about 260,000 clones, and less than 90% are seen once. About 3% of the sample rests with the top ten.

Trimming accounts for 5 bases at V and 0 bases at J, while the number of junction bases matched to no gene is 3. The germline V gene provides CDR1 SGHTA and CDR2 FQGNSA. The CDR3 contains 15 residues, cysteine and phenylalanine counted. The DNA shown is the 45-base CDR3, in frame from base 1. The chain is assembled from TRBV7-2 and TRBJ1-4; 7 central bases correspond to TRBD1. The sequenced sample was PBMCs or T cells enriched from blood (not recorded which). The sequence derives from a woman in her fifties or sixties who had recovered from COVID-19. The DNA sequence is given as TGTGCCAGCAGCCGGGACAGCTCAACTAATGAAAAACTGTTTTTT. Translated, it gives CASSRDSSTNEKLFF.